This passage covers 27 T cell receptor beta chains from one sample sequenced in a study of beta chain features in type 1 diabetes. Expressed TCRB transcripts were sequenced after all isolated RNA was converted to cDNA. Some clones are missing from TCRdb's copy, which holds only in-frame ones; the method was immunoSEQ multiplex PCR. The sample includes around 400,000 clones, about 12% of them seen just once. The sequencing input was naive CD4+ T cells from blood. Every receptor here comes from a man between 18 and 35 years old in good health.

The chain couples TRBV4-3 to TRBJ2-5; 7 nucleotides align to TRBD1. The CDR3 is 16 residues long. J lost 4 bases, V lost 1 base, and 9 bases had no gene match. Germline loops: CDR1 LGHNA, CDR2 YSLEER. The CDR3 sequence is CASSQGKGAAGETQYF. The CDR3 DNA reads TGCGCCAGCAGCCAAGGGAAGGGGGCCGCGGGAGAGACCCAGTACTTC.

This clone was detected only a few times. The rearrangement joins TRBV6-5 to TRBJ2-7, with 7 positions matching TRBD1. Germline V gives CDR1 MNHEY, CDR2 SVGAGI. The CDR3 spans 13 residues. V shed 6 bases and J 7 bases; nucleotides not matched to a gene: 9. The CDR3 coding sequence is TGTGCCAGCAGCGAACAGGGGCCCTGGGAGCAGTACTTC. Translated, it gives CASSEQGPWEQYF.

V gene TRBV6-5 combines with J gene TRBJ1-2, with a weak D call TRBD1 (5 bases). From germline, CDR1 is MNHEY and CDR2 SVGAGI. Between the trimmed V and J ends, which lost 6 bases and 4 bases, there was a span of 15 bases. This CDR3 is built from 14 residues. In DNA form, the CDR3 reads TGTGCCAGCAGCCGATCAACAGGTAGCTATGGCTACACCTTC. Protein: CASSRSTGSYGYTF.

This clone was counted only a few times. The chain joins TRBV15 to TRBJ2-4, with 9 positions matching TRBD2. Germline CDR1 is LNHNV and CDR2 is YYDKDF (reference sequence). The CDR3 is 17 amino acids. V lost 5 bases and J lost 8; bases outside the gene matches: 16. The CDR3 nucleotides are TGTGCCACCAGCGGGCTTAGAGGTGGTAGCGGGGGATACATTCAGTACTTC. It is translated as CATSGLRGGSGGYIQYF.

Notes on this clone: This same CDR3 is encoded by further DNA sequences in the sample. This chain uses TRBV7-3 with TRBJ2-1, with 8 positions matching TRBD1. With 5 bases clipped from V and 7 bases from J, the junction kept 4 bases outside the gene matches. The CDR3 loop spans 13 amino acids. CDR1 and CDR2 from the germline V gene are SGHTA and FQGTGA. The CDR3 loop reads CASSPGQVNEQFF. CDR3 bases: TGTGCCAGCAGCCCGGGACAGGTTAATGAGCAGTTCTTC.

J is TRBJ1-2 and V is TRBV20-1; D gene unclear. The CDR3 covers 11 residues. Deletions cut 8 bases from V and 2 bases from J, with 9 bases between. The germline V gene encodes CDR1 DFQATT and CDR2 SNEGSKA (reference sequence). The CDR3 reads CSTQRNYGYTF. CDR3 in DNA: TGCAGTACCCAGCGGAACTATGGCTACACCTTC.

V and J are TRBV6-5 and TRBJ1-5; tentatively, D is TRBD1 (6 bases). Trimming removed 8 bases at V and 4 bases at J, with 12 bases between. The CDR3 length is 13 residues. CDR1 and CDR2 (germline): MNHEY, SVGAGI. CDR3 sequence: CASRGGENQPQHF. The CDR3 DNA reads TGTGCCAGCCGGGGGGGCGAGAATCAGCCCCAGCATTTT.

This clone was seen a handful of times. This chain links TRBV7-2 with TRBJ1-2, with 12 positions matching TRBD1. Per germline, CDR1 SGHTA and CDR2 FQGNSA. The junction had 4 bases not matched to a gene; V was cut back by 4 bases and J by 4 bases. This CDR3 has 15 amino acids. CDR3 protein: CASSSGQGAPYGYTF. In DNA, the CDR3 is TGTGCCAGCAGCTCGGGACAGGGGGCTCCCTATGGCTACACCTTC.

This rearrangement joins TRBV7-9 to TRBJ1-5; D may be TRBD1 (6 bases). The V and J ends lost 5 bases and 0 bases respectively, with 11 bases between them. Germline assignment: CDR1 SEHNR and CDR2 FQNEAQ (reference sequence). The CDR3 is 15 residues long. The CDR3 loop reads CASSPDRYSNQPQHF. The CDR3 DNA is TGTGCCAGCAGCCCGGACAGATATAGCAATCAGCCCCAGCATTTT. The whole variable domain, filled in from reference TRBV7-9 and TRBJ1-5, reads DTGVSQNPRHKITKRGQNVTFRCDPISEHNRLYWYRQTLGQGPEFLTYFQNEAQLEKSRLLSDRFSAERPKGSFSTLEIQRTEQGDSAMYLCASSPDRYSNQPQHFGDGTRLSIL.

This clone was counted only a few times. This chain joins TRBV5-1 and TRBJ2-7; the match to TRBD1 covers 9 bases. Germline-derived CDR1 and CDR2 are SGHRS and YFSETQ. The CDR3 has 15 amino acids. V lost 6 bases and J lost 0; bases outside the gene matches: 7. The CDR3 is CASKTTGQGSYEQYF. The CDR3 DNA follows: TGCGCCAGCAAAACGACGGGACAGGGCTCCTACGAGCAGTACTTC.

The chain is built from TRBV5-8 and TRBJ1-6; the D gene is possibly TRBD1 (6 bases). The CDR3 totals 16 residues. Germline loops: CDR1 SGHTS, CDR2 YDEGEE. The germline V and J ends were trimmed by 3 bases and 0 bases, with 10 bases remaining between them. CDR3 DNA sequence: TGTGCCAGCAGCTGGACAGTGAGCTCCTATAATTCACCCCTCCACTTT. This sequence encodes CASSWTVSSYNSPLHF.

As to this clone: This specimen includes other DNA sequences encoding the same CDR3. V and J are TRBV5-1 and TRBJ1-2; D unclear. Germline V gives CDR1 SGHRS, CDR2 YFSETQ. Trimming removed 0 bases at V and 4 bases at J, with 7 bases between. This CDR3 spans 13 amino acids. The CDR3 reads CASSLGQVYGYTF. In DNA form, the CDR3 reads TGCGCCAGCAGCTTGGGGCAAGTCTATGGCTACACCTTC.

This clone showed up just a few times. This chain uses TRBV5-1 with TRBJ2-7; D unresolved. Germline CDR1 and CDR2: SGHRS and YFSETQ. This CDR3 has 12 residues. Trimming removed 0 bases from V and 12 bases from J, with 13 bases in between. DNA of the CDR3: TGCGCCAGCAGCTTGGAGGCCCAGCGAATGTACTTC. Translating gives CASSLEAQRMYF.

In this sample, this clone turned up a few times. The rearrangement uses TRBV7-2 and TRBJ1-2; possible D gene TRBD1, 6 bases. Trimming shortened V by 3 bases and J by 5 bases, and 10 bases separated the two germline ends. This CDR3 contains 13 residues. Per germline, CDR1 SGHTA and CDR2 FQGNSA. As DNA, the CDR3 is TGTGCCAGCAGCTTTGAGCAGGGGTATGGCTACACCTTC. This encodes CASSFEQGYGYTF.

The V call is TRBV27, the J call TRBJ2-1; TRBD2 is a possible D gene (6 bases). The V gene's germline CDR1 is MNHEY and CDR2 SMNVEV (reference sequence). The CDR3 is 12 amino acids. The V end was cut by 9 bases, the J end by 4 bases, with 10 bases between. In DNA, the CDR3 is TGTGCCAGGACCGGGACTTACAATGAGCAGTTCTTC. This sequence encodes CARTGTYNEQFF.

This clone showed up just a few times. The V call is TRBV28, the J call TRBJ1-2, with 7 bases that match TRBD1. The germline V gene has CDR1 MDHEN and CDR2 SYDVKM. The trim removed 0 bases at V and 4 bases at J, leaving 11 bases unmatched. This CDR3 has 17 residues. The CDR3 DNA follows: TGTGCCAGCAGTTTATGGGGACAGTCGTCTTTTAGCTATGGCTACACCTTC. Translating it yields CASSLWGQSSFSYGYTF.

Here the CDR3 reads CAISGSPGQGINTGELFF. The CDR3 nucleotides are TGTGCCATCAGTGGATCACCGGGACAGGGAATAAACACCGGGGAGCTGTTTTTT. V gene TRBV10-3 combines with J gene TRBJ2-2, with 9 bases matching TRBD1. This CDR3 has 18 amino acids. The germline V gene encodes CDR1 ENHRY and CDR2 SYGVKD. V was clipped by 4 bases and J by 2 bases; unmatched bases: 11.

This clone has a handful of counts. The chain has TRBV18 and TRBJ2-1; TRBD2 matches 8 bases. The CDR3 extends over 13 amino acids. J was trimmed by 7 bases and V by 10 bases; bases with no gene match: 9. Germline V gene lookup returns CDR1 KGHSH and CDR2 LQKENI. The CDR3 DNA reads as TGTGCCACCGAATCGGGGGGGCGGAATGAGCAGTTCTTC. Encoded protein: CATESGGRNEQFF.

This clone has only a few counts. The CDR3 region is CASSETGVTDTQYF. In nucleotides, the CDR3 is TGCGCCAGCAGCGAGACAGGCGTCACAGATACGCAGTATTTT. V gene TRBV5-1 combines with J gene TRBJ2-3, with D possibly being TRBD1 (6 bases). The CDR3 is 14 amino acids. The germline gives CDR1 SGHRS, CDR2 YFSETQ. V was clipped by 4 bases and J by 2 bases, with 11 bases between them.

The chain couples TRBV5-1 to TRBJ2-3, with D perhaps TRBD2 (5 bases). V was shortened by 2 bases and J by 1 base, with 11 bases between the two germline ends. Germline CDR1 is SGHRS and CDR2 is YFSETQ. The CDR3 sequence is 15 residues long. The CDR3 coding sequence is TGCGCCAGCAGCTTTCTCGGGGTCGGCACAGATACGCAGTATTTT. It encodes CASSFLGVGTDTQYF.

This clone was detected only a few times. The CDR3 region has the DNA TGCAGCGGGGACAGAAGCACAGATACGCAGTATTTT. Protein: CSGDRSTDTQYF. This sequence joins TRBV29-1 and TRBJ2-3, with TRBD1 identical over 7 bases. J was trimmed by 0 bases and V by 7 bases; bases with no gene match: 1. Germline V gives CDR1 SQVTM, CDR2 ANQGSEA. The CDR3 totals 12 residues.

This clone has more than one count but fewer than ten. The J gene is TRBJ1-5, the V gene TRBV28; D call uncertain. The germline V and J ends were trimmed by 8 bases and 4 bases, with 9 bases remaining between them. Looked up from germline, CDR1 is MDHEN and CDR2 is SYDVKM. The length of the CDR3 is 12 residues. The CDR3 nucleotides are TGTGCCAGCCCCTACCAAAATCAGCCCCAGCATTTT. This codes for CASPYQNQPQHF. The full variable domain, in which reference TRBV28 and TRBJ1-5 provide the parts outside the CDR3, is DVKVTQSSRYLVKRTGEKVFLECVQDMDHENMFWYRQDPGLGLRLIYFSYDVKMKEKGDIPEGYSVSREKKERFSLILESASTNQTSMYLCASPYQNQPQHFGDGTRLSIL.

Only a few counts were recorded for this clone. The chain joins TRBV5-4 to TRBJ2-3, with D possibly TRBD1 on 6 matching bases. The germline V and J ends were trimmed by 4 bases and 3 bases, with 15 bases remaining between them. Germline-derived CDR1 and CDR2 are SGHNT and YYREEE (reference sequence). The CDR3 has 15 residues. CDR3 coding DNA: TGTGCCAGCAGCCAACTACAGGGAGTGACAGATACGCAGTATTTT. Translating it yields CASSQLQGVTDTQYF.

The V call is TRBV28, the J call TRBJ2-1; 10 bases map to TRBD2. V lost 5 bases, J lost 5 bases, and 3 bases stayed unmatched. The germline V gene encodes CDR1 MDHEN and CDR2 SYDVKM. The CDR3 contains 14 residues. For the CDR3, the DNA is TGTGCCAGCAGTACCCTAGCGGGAGACAATGAGCAGTTCTTC. Amino acid sequence: CASSTLAGDNEQFF.

This clone came up a few times. The genes are TRBV18 and TRBJ1-5, with D unclear. Looked up from germline, CDR1 is KGHSH and CDR2 is LQKENI. The CDR3 runs to 14 residues. Trimming pared 1 base from V and 4 bases from J, leaving 8 bases between. The CDR3 coding sequence is TGTGCCAGCTCACCACGATCCGGGAATCAGCCCCAGCATTTT. Protein: CASSPRSGNQPQHF. Supplemented by reference TRBV18 and TRBJ1-5, the full variable domain reads NAGVMQNPRHLVRRRGQEARLRCSPMKGHSHVYWYRQLPEEGLKFMVYLQKENIIDESGMPKERFSAEFPKEGPSILRIQQVVRGDSAAYFCASSPRSGNQPQHFGDGTRLSIL.

This sequence joins TRBV6-6 and TRBJ2-1, with TRBD1 matching over 7 bases. CDR1 MNHNY and CDR2 SVGAGI come from the germline V gene (reference sequence). The trim removed 3 bases at V and 8 bases at J, leaving 13 bases unmatched. The CDR3 has 16 residues. The CDR3 nucleotides are TGTGCCAGCAGTTATCCCAGGACAGGCCGGTTCGATGAGCAGTTCTTC. As protein: CASSYPRTGRFDEQFF.

This chain joins TRBV5-4 and TRBJ1-3; 7 positions match TRBD1. Germline CDR1 reads SGHNT; CDR2 reads YYREEE (reference sequence). This CDR3 region has 14 residues. J lost 2 bases, V lost 4 bases, and 3 bases had no gene match. CDR3 coding DNA: TGTGCCAGCAGCCAAGACAGGGCTGGAAACACCATATATTTT. Translation: CASSQDRAGNTIYF.